This T cell receptor beta chain was profiled in a study of blood T cells in healthy people across ages. The overall study: There was about one barcoded beta molecule captured by template switching per two T cells. Study conclusions and caveats: Naive and antigen-experienced cells were not separated, limiting conclusive comparison.

PBMCs, at least 7 million per sample, were isolated. This clonotype came up many times. The antigen remains unidentified. The CDR3 totals 17 residues. Germline V gene data show CDR1 as SGHTA and CDR2 as FQGTGA. The V and J ends lost 2 bases and 2 bases, in that order; junction bases with no gene match: 4. A J-beta primer mix and a sample-barcoded 5' primer were used in a second PCR of about 6 to 12 cycles. Using its own MiXCR run on the 5' RACE reads, TCRdb lists one record per CDR3 protein. This table has about 730,000 distinct CDR3 sequences, about 42% appearing once. Sequencing input: blood. The TCR sequence derives from a woman aged 55-69 years in good health. The chain recombines TRBV7-3 with TRBJ2-5; 14 bases match TRBD2. The CDR3: CASSLGTSGSGQETQYF. CDR3 nucleotide sequence: TGTGCCAGCAGCTTAGGGACTAGCGGGAGTGGACAAGAGACCCAGTACTTC.